This T cell receptor beta chain stems from a study of STAT5B mutations in CD4+ large granular lymphocyte leukemia. A note on this clone: Antigen unknown.

Overall study findings and caveats: CD4-sorted patient repertoires seemed more clonal than healthy CD4+ repertoires.

Sequencing was at survey level. Only in-frame clones appear in the TCRdb table, and some are missing; sequencing was by immunoSEQ multiplex PCR. The data contain more than 30,000 clones, 71% of them singletons. Germline V gene data show CDR1 as MGHDK and CDR2 as SYGVNS. This CDR3 has 12 amino acids. The V gene lost 4 bases and the J gene lost 2 bases, with 2 bases spanning the gap. The source material was CD4+ T cells from blood buffy coats. The chain joins TRBV25-1 to TRBJ2-2; D is uncertain. The receptor comes from a human donor in good health. This CDR3 is CASSVNTGELFF. CDR3 nucleotides: TGTGCCAGCAGTGTCAACACCGGGGAGCTGTTTTTT.